The clone carrying this TCR delta chain has a count of ten or more. Antigen: not known. A far larger clone is one base from this, pointing to a likely read error. TCRdb called clones anew from the multiplex PCR reads with CATT. The profile shows 53,000 or so delta-chain clones, around 2% of them singletons. These data come from a study of γδ T cells in repeated Plasmodium falciparum infection. Notes on the study in general: Malian donors came from one small rural village, predominantly one ethnic group.

The sequence came from a pool of human donors (malaria-infected and uninfected, not separated). What was sequenced was gamma-delta T cells from blood.

CDR3 nucleotides: TGTGCCTCCGGCCTTCCCCGTACTGGGGGATCCCCGTTCAAATGGTCAAATTGGTGGACCGATAAACTCATCTTT. This codes for CASGLPRTGGSPFKWSNWWTDKLIF. The chain combines TRDV3 with TRDJ1; 10 bases are shared with TRDD3. Per germline, CDR1 TVYSNPD and CDR2 GDNSRS (reference sequence). The junction had 40 bases not matched to a gene; V was cut back by 4 bases and J by 2 bases. The CDR3 consists of 25 residues.